One and the same sample provided the 28 T cell receptor beta chains below, sequenced in a study of blood T cell repertoires in COVID-19. Libraries were prepared by immunoSEQ multiplex PCR; TCRdb keeps only in-frame clonotypes and omits some of them. The sample holds fewer than 200,000 clones; roughly 89% are singletons and the top ten take roughly 1.4%. The sample taken for sequencing was peripheral blood. These receptors were obtained from a woman aged 50 to 60 with acute or convalescent COVID-19.

This chain links TRBV7-6 with TRBJ2-1; weak D call: TRBD2 (5 bases). The germline V gene encodes CDR1 SGHVS and CDR2 FNYEAQ. Trimming removed 1 base at V and 6 bases at J, with 10 bases between. The CDR3 contains 14 residues. CDR3: CASSLGLAVNEQFF. The DNA of the CDR3 is TGTGCCAGCAGCTTAGGTCTAGCAGTCAATGAGCAGTTCTTC.

The chain joins TRBV13 to TRBJ2-2, with D perhaps TRBD2 (6 bases). V was trimmed by 0 bases and J by 0 bases, leaving 11 bases between them. The CDR3 runs 17 residues. The V gene's germline CDR1 is PRHDT and CDR2 FYEKMQ (reference sequence). The CDR3 DNA reads as TGTGCCAGCAGCTTAGGCCGGGACTCCGCGAACACCGGGGAGCTGTTTTTT. Translation: CASSLGRDSANTGELFF.

The chain is built from TRBV5-1 and TRBJ2-1; a possible D gene is TRBD2 (5 bases). The germline V gene encodes CDR1 SGHRS and CDR2 YFSETQ. V lost 1 base, J lost 5 bases, and 10 bases lay in between. The CDR3 extends over 14 amino acids. The CDR3 protein is CASSLWGANNEQFF. The CDR3 DNA follows: TGCGCCAGCAGCTTGTGGGGAGCGAACAATGAGCAGTTCTTC.

The J gene is TRBJ2-3, the V gene TRBV2; 8 nucleotides agree with TRBD2. V trimming: 6 bases; J trimming: 6 bases; junction bases outside the gene matches: 11. CDR3 length equals 15 residues. Germline loops: CDR1 SNHLY, CDR2 FYNNEI. CDR3: CASRVAGGIYDTQYF. The CDR3, as DNA: TGTGCCAGCAGGGTGGCGGGGGGAATCTACGATACGCAGTATTTT.

The chain uses TRBV9 and TRBJ2-5; D gene uncertain. V was cut by 2 bases and J by 5 bases, with 4 bases left in between. The CDR3 spans 11 residues. Per the germline V gene, CDR1 is SGDLS and CDR2 is YYNGEE. Here the CDR3 reads CASSVEETQYF. CDR3 DNA: TGTGCCAGCAGCGTGGAGGAGACCCAGTACTTC.

This clone was counted only a few times. This chain uses TRBV11-2 with TRBJ2-6; TRBD1 might be the D (5 bases). Trimming left V 1 base short and J 3 bases short, with 7 bases between. The germline V gene encodes CDR1 SGHAT and CDR2 FQNNGV. CDR3 length: 15 residues. For the CDR3, the DNA is TGTGCCAGCAGCTTAGGACAGCTTGGGGCCAACGTCCTGACTTTC. Its protein is CASSLGQLGANVLTF.

The CDR3 coding sequence is TGTGCCAGCAGCCACCCCGCGAGGGAGAGGTGGGACACAGATACGCAGTATTTT. It translates to CASSHPARERWDTDTQYF. The chain couples TRBV7-3 to TRBJ2-3, with D maybe TRBD2 (5 bases). The CDR3 length is 18 residues. Germline V gene data show CDR1 as SGHTA and CDR2 as FQGTGA. V was shortened by 5 bases and J by 2 bases, with 23 bases between the two germline ends.

CDR3 amino acids: CATSPRGDGYTF. DNA for the CDR3: TGTGCCACCTCTCCCAGGGGCGATGGCTACACCTTC. This sequence joins TRBV24-1 and TRBJ1-2; D is possibly TRBD1 (6 bases). The V gene's germline CDR1 is KGHDR and CDR2 SFDVKD. The V end was cut by 9 bases, the J end by 6 bases, with 13 bases between. This CDR3 has 12 amino acids.

This clone showed up just a few times. V is TRBV5-4 and J is TRBJ1-2; 9 positions agree with TRBD1. The CDR3 spans 15 residues. CDR1 is SGHNT, CDR2 YYREEE, per germline (reference sequence). With 0 bases clipped from V and 7 bases from J, the junction kept 7 bases outside the gene matches. CDR3 sequence reads: CASSLEAGQGAGYTF. CDR3 DNA: TGTGCCAGCAGCTTGGAGGCGGGACAGGGTGCTGGCTACACCTTC.

The chain links TRBV10-3 to TRBJ2-3; 7 nucleotides align to TRBD2. Germline V lookup: CDR1 ENHRY, CDR2 SYGVKD. V gave up 10 bases and J gave up 2 bases; unmatched junction bases: 9. This CDR3 has 14 residues. The CDR3: CATRGTNYTDTQYF. The CDR3 coding sequence is TGTGCCACCCGAGGGACTAACTACACAGATACGCAGTATTTT.

The rearrangement joins TRBV4-1 to TRBJ2-5; 8 bases agree with TRBD1. There are 15 residues in the CDR3. Germline CDR1 MGHRA, CDR2 YSYEKL. Losses at the gene ends were 3 bases for V and 2 bases for J; bases not matched to a gene: 5. CDR3 bases: TGCGCCAGCAGCCACCTTGGGACAGGTCAAGAGACCCAGTACTTC. This gives the protein CASSHLGTGQETQYF.

The genes are TRBV3-1 (or the pseudogene TRBV3-2) and TRBJ1-1; 9 bases match TRBD1. This CDR3 contains 13 residues. The germline gives CDR1 LGHDT, CDR2 YNNKEL (reference sequence). V dropped 2 bases and J dropped 8; count of bases not matched to a gene: 3. This chain's CDR3 is CASSQSGTGEAFF. CDR3 DNA: TGTGCCAGCAGCCAAAGTGGGACAGGGGAAGCTTTCTTT.

With regard to this clone: At one of its ends the junction is not consistent with the germline gene, which may arise from a read error. CDR3 amino acids: CASSYRMGLYF. DNA of the CDR3: TGTGCCAGCAGTTATAGAATGGGGCTATACTTC. The genes are TRBV28 and TRBJ1-2; possibly TRBD1 for D (5 bases). CDR3 length equals 11 residues. Germline V gene sequence: CDR1 MDHEN, CDR2 SYDVKM.

The chain couples TRBV7-2 to TRBJ2-3; no definite D call. Trimming pared 3 bases from V and 5 bases from J, leaving 6 bases between. The germline gives CDR1 SGHTA, CDR2 FQGNSA. CDR3 length equals 12 residues. The CDR3, as DNA: TGTGCCAGCAGCTTGAGCGTAGATACGCAGTATTTT. Encoded protein: CASSLSVDTQYF. Full variable domain (rest looked up from reference TRBV7-2 and TRBJ2-3): GAGVSQSPSNKVTEKGKDVELRCDPISGHTALYWYRQSLGQGLEFLIYFQGNSAPDKSGLPSDRFSAERTGGSVSTLTIQRTQQEDSAVYLCASSLSVDTQYFGPGTRLTVL.

CDR3 region: CASSQTGFYYGYTF. CDR3 in DNA: TGCGCCAGCAGCCAAACAGGGTTCTACTATGGCTACACCTTC. The V gene is TRBV5-1, the J gene TRBJ1-2; D perhaps matches TRBD1 (6 bases). V was shortened by 4 bases and J by 3 bases, with 13 bases between the two germline ends. The CDR3 has 14 residues. Germline V gives CDR1 SGHRS, CDR2 YFSETQ.

The CDR3 reads CASSLGTGLYGYTF. The CDR3, as DNA: TGTGCCAGCAGCTTAGGGACAGGGTTATATGGCTACACCTTC. V and J are TRBV7-8 and TRBJ1-2, with 8 bases aligning to TRBD1. Unmatched junction bases numbered 3, after V lost 1 base and J lost 5 bases. Germline V CDR1 and CDR2: SGHVS, FQNEAQ. This CDR3 spans 14 amino acids. Looking up the rest from reference TRBV7-8 and TRBJ1-2 gives the full variable domain: GAGVSQSPRYKVAKRGQDVALRCDPISGHVSLFWYQQALGQGPEFLTYFQNEAQLDKSGLPSDRFFAERPEGSVSTLKIQRTQQEDSAVYLCASSLGTGLYGYTFGSGTRLTVV.

The chain couples TRBV10-3 to TRBJ1-5; unclear D gene. The CDR3 has 13 residues. CDR1 and CDR2 from the germline V gene are ENHRY and SYGVKD. V gave up 8 bases and J gave up 4 bases, with 12 bases separating them. The CDR3 bases are TGTGCCATCTCGGAGAGGTGGAATCAGCCCCAGCATTTT. It specifies CAISERWNQPQHF.

The chain is built from TRBV9 and TRBJ1-6; 8 bases map to TRBD1. Looked up from germline, CDR1 is SGDLS and CDR2 is YYNGEE. The CDR3 is 16 residues long. V shed 3 bases and J 10 bases; nucleotides not matched to a gene: 12. The CDR3, as DNA: TGTGCCAGCAGCGCCAAGATACAGGGGGTAGGATCACCCCTCCACTTT. Its translation is CASSAKIQGVGSPLHF.

The V call is TRBV6-2 or TRBV6-3, the J call TRBJ2-4; 8 nucleotides align to TRBD2. The CDR3 spans 12 residues. Germline V gene data show CDR1 as MNHEY and CDR2 as SVGEGT. Trimming at V came to 5 bases and at J to 10 bases, leaving 4 bases not matched to a gene. DNA of the CDR3: TGTGCCAGCAGTAACATAGCGGGGATTCAGTACTTC. Amino acid sequence: CASSNIAGIQYF.

The chain carries TRBV5-4 and TRBJ2-3, with unresolved D. Germline V CDR1 and CDR2: SGHNT, YYREEE (reference sequence). The V gene lost 2 bases and the J gene lost 4 bases, with 8 bases spanning the gap. This CDR3 spans 13 amino acids. The DNA for the CDR3 is TGTGCCAGCAGCTTCCTAGGATCAGATACGCAGTATTTT. Residues: CASSFLGSDTQYF.

V usage is TRBV19 and J usage is TRBJ2-1, with D possibly being TRBD2 (5 bases). The CDR3 sequence is 12 residues long. From germline, CDR1 is LNHDA and CDR2 SQIVND (reference sequence). Trimming left V 5 bases short and J 8 bases short, with 10 bases between. CDR3 sequence (DNA): TGTGCCAGTAGTTACGGGAACGATGAGCAGTTCTTC. It is translated as CASSYGNDEQFF.

The rearrangement uses TRBV19 and TRBJ1-4; D is unclear. CDR3 length equals 14 residues. Trimming took 2 bases from V and 2 from J, leaving 6 bases between them. Germline CDR1 is LNHDA and CDR2 is SQIVND (reference sequence). The CDR3 protein is CASSIMRTNEKLFF. CDR3 coding DNA: TGTGCCAGTAGTATAATGCGGACTAATGAAAAACTGTTTTTT.

This clone turned up a few times. This chain joins TRBV7-9 and TRBJ1-2; TRBD1 matches 9 bases. The V gene end was trimmed by 2 bases and the J gene end by 5 bases; junction bases not matched to a gene: 6. The CDR3 totals 15 residues. In germline, CDR1 is SEHNR, CDR2 FQNEAQ (reference sequence). This CDR3 reads CASSLPSDRGYGYTF. DNA for the CDR3: TGTGCCAGCAGCTTACCCTCGGACAGGGGATATGGCTACACCTTC.

The gene calls are TRBV6-5 and TRBJ1-6; 9 nucleotides agree with TRBD1. The CDR3 spans 16 residues. J lost 2 bases, V lost 2 bases, and 1 base had no gene match. Germline V gives CDR1 MNHEY, CDR2 SVGAGI. CDR3 nucleotide sequence: TGTGCCAGCAGTTACCGGACAGGGGCCTATAATTCACCCCTCCACTTT. It specifies CASSYRTGAYNSPLHF.

The chain joins TRBV3-1 (or the pseudogene TRBV3-2) to TRBJ2-1; D not certain. CDR1 is LGHDT, CDR2 YNNKEL, per germline (reference sequence). The germline V and J ends were trimmed by 4 bases and 7 bases, with 11 bases remaining between them. The CDR3 length is 13 residues. This chain's CDR3 is CASSPGRSNEQFF. In DNA form, the CDR3 reads TGTGCCAGCAGCCCAGGAAGGTCAAATGAGCAGTTCTTC.

J is TRBJ1-1 and V is TRBV30; D is perhaps TRBD1 (5 bases). V lost 3 bases, J lost 1 base, and 9 bases lay in between. Germline CDR1 reads GTSNPN; CDR2 reads SVGIG (reference sequence). This CDR3 spans 13 amino acids. The CDR3 loop is CAWSNTGNTEAFF. In DNA form, the CDR3 reads TGTGCCTGGAGCAACACAGGGAACACTGAAGCTTTCTTT.

The chain recombines TRBV19 with TRBJ1-1; 8 nucleotides line up with TRBD1. The CDR3 loop spans 13 amino acids. The J segment lost 5 bases and the V segment lost 9 bases, leaving 8 bases of the junction unmatched. CDR1 is LNHDA and CDR2 is SQIVND in the germline V gene (reference sequence). CDR3 protein: CASQNRGMTEAFF. The CDR3 coding sequence is TGTGCCAGCCAAAACAGGGGGATGACTGAAGCTTTCTTT. Drawing the rest from reference TRBV19 and TRBJ1-1, the complete variable domain is DGGITQSPKYLFRKEGQNVTLSCEQNLNHDAMYWYRQDPGQGLRLIYYSQIVNDFQKGDIAEGYSVSREKKESFPLTVTSAQKNPTAFYLCASQNRGMTEAFFGQGTRLTVV.

The chain carries TRBV5-6 and TRBJ2-5; TRBD2 matches 10 bases. Trimming took 0 bases from V and 1 from J; bases not matched to a gene: 3. CDR1 and CDR2 from the germline V gene are SGHDT and YYEEEE. The CDR3 is made up of 16 amino acids. The CDR3 is CASSLARLAGQETQYF. The CDR3 DNA reads as TGTGCCAGCAGCTTGGCCCGACTAGCGGGCCAAGAGACCCAGTACTTC.